This T cell receptor (beta chain) comes out of a study of cytomegalovirus exposure and HLA in healthy donors. The PCR contained 60 Vbeta and 13 Jbeta primers. The method was immunoSEQ multiplex PCR; TCRdb's version includes in-frame clones alone and lacks a portion of them. This table has approximately 160,000 clones, around 65% appearing once. This clone has a handful of counts. This TCR derives from a woman aged 40 to 50 in good health and CMV-seropositive. Sequenced material: PBMCs.

CDR3 DNA sequence: TGCGCCAGCAGTGCAGGAAACTCCTACAATGAGCAGTTCTTC. It specifies CASSAGNSYNEQFF. The chain combines TRBV5-1 with TRBJ2-1, with no clear D. V lost 5 bases and J 0 bases, leaving 9 bases between the germline ends. CDR3 size: 14 residues. The V gene's germline CDR1 is SGHRS and CDR2 YFSETQ. Looking up the rest from reference TRBV5-1 and TRBJ2-1 gives the full variable domain: KAGVTQTPRYLIKTRGQQVTLSCSPISGHRSVSWYQQTPGQGLQFLFEYFSETQRNKGNFPGRFSGRQFSNSRSEMNVSTLELGDSALYLCASSAGNSYNEQFFGPGTRLTVL.